This T cell receptor beta chain appears in the sequencing data of a study of cytomegalovirus exposure and HLA in healthy donors. General study points: Previously analyzed data showed that most TCR beta V segments were productive at a frequency of about 90% or about 30%. Accurate predictions that matched the HLA-A and HLA-B alleles of most subjects were reportedly made from TCR beta sequences.

A word on this clone: Its antigen remains unknown.

Germline CDR1 is SGHRS and CDR2 is YFSETQ. The J segment lost 4 bases and the V segment lost 4 bases, leaving 10 bases of the junction unmatched. The CDR3 has 16 residues. The PCR employed 60 Vbeta primers together with 13 Jbeta primers. Method: immunoSEQ multiplex PCR; TCRdb's copy keeps in-frame clones and lacks some. The table records roughly 100,000 clones, 69% of them present only once. V gene TRBV5-1 combines with J gene TRBJ1-1; TRBD1 matches at 10 bases. The source is a man in his thirties or forties in good health and CMV-seronegative. Sequencing input: PBMCs. CDR3 DNA sequence: TGCGCCAGCAGCGTGACCGGGACAGGGGAGGGCACTGAAGCTTTCTTT. Amino acids: CASSVTGTGEGTEAFF.